This TCR beta chain was identified during a study of T-cell reconstitution after alpha-beta-depleted transplantation in children. Deletions cut 0 bases from V and 2 bases from J, with 16 bases between. CDR1 and CDR2 (germline): DFQATT, SNEGSKA (reference sequence). The CDR3 totals 16 residues. This clonotype was seen more than once but under ten times. The TCRbeta library was prepared with unique molecular identifiers. Each CDR3 protein is one row after TCRdb ran MiXCR on the PCR reads. The data contain hundreds of thousands of distinct CDR3 sequences, 16% of them singletons. This chain joins TRBV20-1 and TRBJ2-5; D is perhaps TRBD2 (5 bases). The source was PBMCs from the stem cell graft donor, collected from the stem cell graft. The TCR originated in a human donor who donated a stem cell graft to a child with acute myeloid leukemia. The CDR3 spells CSARDGRSGYQETQYF. CDR3 DNA: TGCAGTGCTAGAGATGGACGATCGGGGTATCAAGAGACCCAGTACTTC.